This entry lists 13 T cell receptor beta chains sequenced from one sample in a study of T cell changes during pregnancy in multiple sclerosis. Assay used: immunoSEQ multiplex PCR; TCRdb lists only in-frame clones, some missing. The sample carries 50,000 or so clones, roughly 92% recorded once. Sequenced material: CD4+ T cells from peripheral blood mononuclear cells, taken before pregnancy. These receptors all stem from a female donor with multiple sclerosis, enrolled in a pregnancy study.

The chain employs TRBV5-1 and TRBJ1-1; TRBD1 agrees at 7 bases. The CDR3 length is 14 residues. V trimming: 0 bases; J trimming: 4 bases; junction bases outside the gene matches: 3. Germline V CDR1 and CDR2: SGHRS, YFSETQ. CDR3 amino acids: CASSLEGARTEAFF. The CDR3 DNA is TGCGCCAGCAGCTTGGAGGGGGCGCGCACTGAAGCTTTCTTT.

The CDR3 is CASSPGTSSGEQFF. CDR3 in DNA: TGTGCCAGCAGCCCCGGGACTAGCAGCGGTGAGCAGTTCTTC. The gene calls are TRBV6-6 and TRBJ2-1; 9 positions match TRBD2. The CDR3 length is 14 residues. Per the germline V gene, CDR1 is MNHNY and CDR2 is SVGAGI (reference sequence). The trim removed 6 bases at V and 9 bases at J, leaving 9 bases unmatched.

This clone has ten or more counts. This chain links TRBV18 with TRBJ2-7, with TRBD2 matching 9 bases. This CDR3 is 16 amino acids long. The trim removed 6 bases at V and 1 base at J, leaving 10 bases unmatched. Germline CDR1 is KGHSH and CDR2 is LQKENI. CDR3: CASSRGSGRSSYEQYF. In DNA form, the CDR3 reads TGTGCCAGCTCCCGGGGTAGCGGGAGATCTTCCTACGAGCAGTACTTC. The variable domain in full, completed from reference TRBV18 and TRBJ2-7, reads NAGVMQNPRHLVRRRGQEARLRCSPMKGHSHVYWYRQLPEEGLKFMVYLQKENIIDESGMPKERFSAEFPKEGPSILRIQQVVRGDSAAYFCASSRGSGRSSYEQYFGPGTRLTVT.

J is TRBJ2-6 and V is TRBV19; D unclear. The CDR3 is 15 amino acids. Deletions cut 10 bases from V and 0 bases from J, with 13 bases between. The germline gives CDR1 LNHDA, CDR2 SQIVND (reference sequence). In DNA form, the CDR3 reads TGTGCCACCACACCCGACACCTCTGGGGCCAACGTCCTGACTTTC. This sequence encodes CATTPDTSGANVLTF.

The V call is TRBV28, the J call TRBJ2-2; tentatively, D is TRBD1 (5 bases). Trimming cost V 3 bases and J 5 bases, with 13 bases left between them. Germline V lookup: CDR1 MDHEN, CDR2 SYDVKM. The CDR3 sequence is 15 residues long. The CDR3 here is CASSLGGAGTGELFF. The CDR3, as DNA: TGTGCCAGCAGTTTGGGTGGGGCAGGAACCGGGGAGCTGTTTTTT.

The chain carries TRBV7-3 and TRBJ2-2; D is undetermined. The CDR3 spans 13 residues. CDR1 SGHTA and CDR2 FQGTGA come from the germline V gene. The V end was cut by 5 bases, the J end by 7 bases, with 11 bases between. In DNA, the CDR3 is TGTGCCAGCAGCCCCCGGCTAGACGGGGAGCTGTTTTTT. Translated: CASSPRLDGELFF.

This chain joins TRBV9 and TRBJ2-3, with 9 bases that match TRBD2. Germline V gives CDR1 SGDLS, CDR2 YYNGEE. The CDR3 consists of 16 residues. The V gene end was trimmed by 0 bases and the J gene end by 1 base; junction bases not matched to a gene: 3. CDR3 sequence (DNA): TGTGCCAGCAGCGTAGCGACTAGCGGCCGCACAGATACGCAGTATTTT. This encodes CASSVATSGRTDTQYF.

V gene TRBV28 combines with J gene TRBJ1-5, with 10 bases matching TRBD1. V was pared by 4 bases and J by 0 bases, with 0 bases of the junction left unmatched. The CDR3 contains 15 residues. Germline CDR1 is MDHEN and CDR2 is SYDVKM. The CDR3 nucleotides are TGTGCCAGCAGTTGGGACAGGGGTAGCAATCAGCCCCAGCATTTT. This sequence encodes CASSWDRGSNQPQHF.

Concerning this clone itself: Compared with germline, one end of the junction differs, possibly owing to a read error. The rearrangement joins TRBV4-3 to TRBJ1-2, with D unresolved. Germline CDR1 reads LGHNA; CDR2 reads YSLEER. There are 8 residues in the CDR3. CDR3 nucleotide sequence: TGCGCCAGCAGCCACCCCTTCTTC. Its protein product is CASSHPFF.

This clone appeared once. The CDR3 bases are TGTGCCAGCAGTTTGTCGAGGAGGGAGACCCAGTACTTC. This sequence encodes CASSLSRRETQYF. The chain recombines TRBV28 with TRBJ2-5, with D possibly matching TRBD2 (5 bases). CDR1 and CDR2 from the germline V gene are MDHEN and SYDVKM. This CDR3 has 13 residues. Deletions cut 3 bases from V and 5 bases from J, with 10 bases between.

This chain uses TRBV7-5 with TRBJ2-7; the D call in the table, TRBD1, was not verified against the DNA. TRBV7-5 is annotated as a pseudogene. This CDR3 region has 15 residues. DNA of the CDR3: TGTGTCAGAAGCTTAGAGGCAGGGGAAGGCTACGAGCAGTACTTC. Amino acid sequence: CVRSLEAGEGYEQYF.

This clone was seen only once. This CDR3 is CASSTFPTRSNEKLFF. The CDR3 region has the DNA TGTGCCAGCAGCACCTTTCCGACACGCTCAAATGAAAAACTGTTTTTT. V gene TRBV5-6 combines with J gene TRBJ1-4, with D unresolved. V dropped 4 bases and J dropped 5 bases, with 18 bases sitting between them. The CDR3 is 16 amino acids. CDR1 and CDR2 from the germline V gene are SGHDT and YYEEEE.

The rearrangement joins TRBV5-1 to TRBJ1-2, with D perhaps TRBD1 (6 bases). This CDR3 contains 15 residues. The germline V and J ends were trimmed by 2 bases and 7 bases, with 18 bases remaining between them. The germline CDR1 and CDR2 sequences are SGHRS and YFSETQ. The CDR3 reads CASSFKGGGSSGYTF. CDR3 sequence (DNA): TGCGCCAGCAGCTTCAAGGGAGGGGGTTCGAGTGGCTACACCTTC.